The 25 T cell receptor beta chains below were found in one sample sequenced in a study of blood T cell repertoires in COVID-19. Measured with immunoSEQ multiplex PCR; TCRdb has only the in-frame clones, and not every one. This sample yields around 250,000 clones, of which around 81% are seen a single time; approximately 4.7% belongs to the top ten. Sequencing was carried out using peripheral blood. These receptors came from a man between 50 and 59 years old with active or convalescent COVID-19.

This rearrangement joins TRBV12-3 or TRBV12-4 to TRBJ2-3; D remains unclear. V lost 1 base and J lost 6, with 8 bases in between. The CDR3 covers 13 residues. DNA for the CDR3: TGTGCCAGCAGTTTAGATCTGGGCGATACGCAGTATTTT. It yields the protein CASSLDLGDTQYF.

The V gene is TRBV7-2, the J gene TRBJ2-6, with D perhaps TRBD1 (6 bases). V was shortened by 8 bases and J by 0 bases, with 14 bases between the two germline ends. This CDR3 is 16 amino acids long. The germline gives CDR1 SGHTA, CDR2 FQGNSA. CDR3 bases: TGTGCCAGCCAAAACAGGGCAAACTCTGGGGCCAACGTCCTGACTTTC. Protein sequence: CASQNRANSGANVLTF.

In its sample, this clone was seen a few times. The chain links TRBV19 to TRBJ1-5, with 8 bases identical to TRBD1. Germline CDR1 is LNHDA and CDR2 is SQIVND (reference sequence). The ends lost 0 bases at V and 7 bases at J; junction bases unmatched: 8. The CDR3 covers 16 residues. Here the CDR3 reads CASSIDLQGAHQPQHF. The CDR3, as DNA: TGTGCCAGTAGTATAGATCTGCAGGGGGCTCACCAGCCCCAGCATTTT.

The rearrangement uses TRBV2 and TRBJ2-3, with TRBD1 matching 9 bases. The CDR3 is made up of 15 amino acids. Germline V gene sequence: CDR1 SNHLY, CDR2 FYNNEI. V shed 7 bases and J 4 bases; nucleotides not matched to a gene: 9. The CDR3 sequence: CASIPGQGSADTQYF. The CDR3 nucleotides read TGTGCCAGCATTCCGGGACAGGGATCCGCAGATACGCAGTATTTT.

The chain links TRBV5-1 to TRBJ1-1, with 11 bases matching TRBD1. Germline CDR1 SGHRS, CDR2 YFSETQ. V lost 4 bases to trimming and J lost 5 bases; unmatched junction nucleotides: 10. The CDR3 is 16 amino acids. Here the CDR3 DNA reads TGCGCCAGCAGCCCTCTCTCCGGGACAGGGGGTACTGAAGCTTTCTTT. Translating it yields CASSPLSGTGGTEAFF.

The V and J genes are TRBV30 and TRBJ1-6; the D gene is possibly TRBD1 (6 bases). V shed 7 bases and J shed 3 bases, with 10 bases lying between them. This CDR3 has 13 residues. In germline, CDR1 is GTSNPN, CDR2 SVGIG (reference sequence). In DNA, the CDR3 is TGTGCCTACTGGACAGACTATAATTCACCCCTCCACTTT. As protein: CAYWTDYNSPLHF.

This clone appeared a few times. The rearrangement joins TRBV7-9 to TRBJ1-2, with D perhaps matching TRBD1 (6 bases). Germline CDR1 SEHNR, CDR2 FQNEAQ (reference sequence). With 2 bases removed from V and 1 base from J, the gap between germline ends came to 17 bases. This CDR3 spans 17 amino acids. The chain's CDR3 is CASSLLGQLSLNYGYTF. The DNA of the CDR3 is TGTGCCAGCAGCTTACTCGGACAGCTCTCCCTTAACTATGGCTACACCTTC.

This clone occurred a few times. The chain links TRBV28 to TRBJ1-5; TRBD1 matches 9 bases. V was pared by 4 bases and J by 8 bases, with 6 bases of the junction left unmatched. In germline, CDR1 is MDHEN, CDR2 SYDVKM. The length of the CDR3 is 14 residues. The CDR3 here is CASSSYRDREPQHF. The DNA of the CDR3 is TGTGCCAGCAGTTCCTACCGGGACAGGGAGCCCCAGCATTTT.

The chain links TRBV27 to TRBJ2-3; 10 nucleotides align to TRBD1. CDR3 length equals 17 residues. The V segment lost 5 bases and the J segment 5 bases; nucleotides outside the gene matches: 13. Per germline, CDR1 MNHEY and CDR2 SMNVEV (reference sequence). The CDR3 DNA is TGTGCCAGCAGTGCACTAATGACCGGGACAGGGGAAGATACGCAGTATTTT. This gives the protein CASSALMTGTGEDTQYF.

At least ten counts were recorded for this clone. The rearrangement joins TRBV6-5 to TRBJ1-2; TRBD1 aligns across 8 bases. Trimming took 2 bases from V and 8 from J; bases not matched to a gene: 4. Germline CDR1 MNHEY, CDR2 SVGAGI. The CDR3 extends over 13 amino acids. CDR3 region: CASSYGQGVGYTF. The CDR3 nucleotides are TGTGCCAGCAGTTACGGACAGGGTGTGGGCTACACCTTC.

The chain recombines TRBV2 with TRBJ1-4, with TRBD1 as a possible D gene (5 bases). V lost 1 base to trimming and J lost 2 bases, with 11 bases between them. The CDR3 is 16 amino acids. Germline V CDR1 and CDR2: SNHLY, FYNNEI. The CDR3 coding sequence is TGTGCCAGCAGTGAAGTCCCGGCAGGGACTAATGAAAAACTGTTTTTT. Protein product: CASSEVPAGTNEKLFF.

This clone occurred once. CDR3: CASSLTGGWETQYF. CDR3 sequence (DNA): TGTGCCAGCAGCCTAACAGGGGGCTGGGAGACCCAGTACTTC. The rearrangement joins TRBV7-9 to TRBJ2-5, with TRBD1 identical over 9 bases. V was pared by 5 bases and J by 5 bases, with 6 bases of the junction left unmatched. The CDR3 consists of 14 residues. Germline V gene data show CDR1 as SEHNR and CDR2 as FQNEAQ (reference sequence).

The rearrangement joins TRBV28 to TRBJ1-2, with TRBD1 identical over 9 bases. CDR3 length: 15 residues. CDR1 and CDR2 from the germline V gene are MDHEN and SYDVKM. V shed 4 bases and J 4 bases; nucleotides not matched to a gene: 7. In nucleotides, the CDR3 is TGTGCCAGCAGTTCCCAGACAGGGGGTCTCTATGGCTACACCTTC. The encoded protein is CASSSQTGGLYGYTF.

V usage is TRBV11-1 and J usage is TRBJ1-2; tentative D call: TRBD1 (6 bases). The CDR3 is 13 amino acids. The V gene's germline CDR1 is SGHAT and CDR2 FQDESV (reference sequence). The ends were cut back, 2 bases at V and 6 bases at J, with 10 bases in the middle. Here the CDR3 reads CASSLRGADGYTF. CDR3 coding DNA: TGTGCCAGCAGCTTACGGGGGGCAGATGGCTACACCTTC.

This clone was seen more than once but under ten times. The chain carries TRBV9 and TRBJ1-2, with D possibly being TRBD1 (6 bases). Germline assignment: CDR1 SGDLS and CDR2 YYNGEE. Trimming pared 0 bases from V and 6 bases from J, leaving 12 bases between. The CDR3 length is 14 residues. CDR3 nucleotides: TGTGCCAGCAGCGTAGGGTGGGCAGGGGATGGCTACACCTTC. Translation gives CASSVGWAGDGYTF.

The V gene is TRBV3-1 (or the pseudogene TRBV3-2), the J gene TRBJ2-7; D not certain. There are 14 residues in the CDR3. V dropped 4 bases and J dropped 0 bases, with 10 bases sitting between them. The germline V gene has CDR1 LGHDT and CDR2 YNNKEL (reference sequence). CDR3 DNA: TGTGCCAGCAGCCCGACGAGACACTCCTACGAGCAGTACTTC. Its protein product is CASSPTRHSYEQYF.

The genes are TRBV20-1 and TRBJ2-7, with a weak D call TRBD2 (5 bases). The CDR3 length is 11 residues. Germline CDR1 DFQATT, CDR2 SNEGSKA (reference sequence). Trimming cost V 6 bases and J 9 bases, with 15 bases left between them. CDR3 amino acids: CSAPRGERQYF. CDR3 bases: TGCAGTGCACCTCGTGGGGAGCGGCAGTACTTC.

The V call is TRBV27, the J call TRBJ2-3; 7 positions match TRBD1. V shed 6 bases and J 6 bases; nucleotides not matched to a gene: 15. The CDR3 contains 16 residues. CDR1 is MNHEY and CDR2 is SMNVEV in the germline V gene (reference sequence). CDR3 in DNA: TGTGCCAGCAGCCACACTCGGGACAGACCTCCGGATACGCAGTATTTT. This translates into CASSHTRDRPPDTQYF.

This chain joins TRBV28 and TRBJ1-5; 8 bases match TRBD1. After removal of 3 bases from V and 3 bases from J, the junction contained 7 bases not matched to a gene. Germline CDR1 and CDR2: MDHEN and SYDVKM. The CDR3 is 16 amino acids. CDR3 bases: TGTGCCAGCAGTTTTGCCCCAGGGGGCATCAATCAGCCCCAGCATTTT. Protein product: CASSFAPGGINQPQHF. Supplemented by reference TRBV28 and TRBJ1-5, the full variable domain reads DVKVTQSSRYLVKRTGEKVFLECVQDMDHENMFWYRQDPGLGLRLIYFSYDVKMKEKGDIPEGYSVSREKKERFSLILESASTNQTSMYLCASSFAPGGINQPQHFGDGTRLSIL.

The chain combines TRBV4-2 with TRBJ1-1, with a weak D call TRBD1 (6 bases). The V and J ends lost 1 base and 0 bases respectively, with 9 bases between them. There are 15 residues in the CDR3. In germline, CDR1 is LGHNA, CDR2 YNFKEQ. The chain's CDR3 is CASSQGGRLNTEAFF. CDR3 bases: TGTGCCAGCAGCCAAGGGGGGCGGTTGAACACTGAAGCTTTCTTT.

This clone came up once. This chain connects TRBV20-1 to TRBJ1-6; tentative D call: TRBD1 (6 bases). The CDR3 consists of 11 residues. The V end lost 5 bases, the J end lost 14 bases, and 13 bases lay between the germline ends. CDR1 and CDR2 from the germline V gene are DFQATT and SNEGSKA (reference sequence). In DNA form, the CDR3 reads TGCAGTGCTTACAGGGAAGGAACCCTCCACTTT. Its protein is CSAYREGTLHF.

This chain connects TRBV30 to TRBJ1-6, with TRBD1 matching over 10 bases. The J segment lost 6 bases and the V segment lost 2 bases, leaving 1 base of the junction unmatched. Germline V gene data show CDR1 as GTSNPN and CDR2 as SVGIG (reference sequence). The CDR3 is made up of 14 amino acids. CDR3 amino acids: CAWSRTGGNSPLHF. The CDR3 nucleotides read TGTGCCTGGAGTCGGACAGGGGGTAATTCACCCCTCCACTTT.

The chain combines TRBV4-1 with TRBJ2-4, with 8 bases lining up with TRBD2. The CDR3 loop spans 18 amino acids. Trimming cost V 1 base and J 2 bases; bases outside gene matches: 10. The germline V gene encodes CDR1 MGHRA and CDR2 YSYEKL. Here the CDR3 reads CASSQGRGGDRSKNIQYF. CDR3 bases: TGCGCCAGCAGCCAAGGTCGGGGGGGCGATAGGTCCAAAAACATTCAGTACTTC.

The J gene is TRBJ2-5, the V gene TRBV3-1 (or the pseudogene TRBV3-2); D may be TRBD2 (5 bases). Germline CDR1 reads LGHDT; CDR2 reads YNNKEL (reference sequence). Trimming removed 2 bases from V and 5 bases from J, with 15 bases in between. The CDR3 runs to 15 residues. CDR3 sequence (DNA): TGTGCCAGCAGCCAAAGGACTGCCTTTTGGGAGACCCAGTACTTC. This encodes CASSQRTAFWETQYF.

The chain is built from TRBV6-2 or TRBV6-3 and TRBJ1-2; no definite D call. This CDR3 comprises 13 residues. Germline V CDR1 and CDR2: MNHEY, SVGEGT. V dropped 0 bases and J dropped 3 bases, with 5 bases sitting between them. The CDR3 region is CASSYSRDYGYTF. The CDR3 DNA reads TGTGCCAGCAGTTACTCGAGGGACTATGGCTACACCTTC.